The clone carrying this T cell receptor beta chain was observed many times. What it recognizes is unknown. The CDR3 contains 15 residues. V lost 1 base to trimming and J lost 0 bases, with 9 bases between them. From germline, CDR1 is MDHEN and CDR2 SYDVKM. Prior to thyroid surgery, none of the patients had received any treatment. The data were obtained in a study of metastatic and nonmetastatic thyroid tumors. At the level of the study: The comparison covered peripheral blood and tumor or nodule tissue in malignant and benign thyroid patients.

General study points: The study reportedly found significantly higher TCR beta diversity in malignant thyroid tumors than benign nodules, in blood and tumor.

Authors' data handling: Using the CDR3 differences seen across clinicopathological groups, the authors built a distant-metastasis classifier for papillary thyroid cancer, which was meant to discriminate distant-metastatic patients. MiXCR reprocessed the PCR reads for TCRdb. The V and J calls shown here were made by TCRdb, not taken from the authors' results. The table includes some 84,000 clones, around 7.8% detected once. The sequencing sample was made of blood. The clonotype was recovered from a female donor with papillary thyroid cancer or a benign thyroid nodule (not recorded which). Some clones in this sample may be carry-over from other donors' samples. V usage is TRBV28 and J usage is TRBJ2-5; D gene uncertain. The CDR3 region is CASSLSHSYQETQYF. The CDR3 DNA is TGTGCCAGCAGTTTATCCCACAGCTACCAAGAGACCCAGTACTTC.